This T cell receptor (beta chain) was recovered during a study of cytomegalovirus exposure and HLA in healthy donors. This clone was seen a few times. 60 Vbeta and 13 Jbeta primers were used in PCR. Produced via immunoSEQ multiplex PCR; TCRdb's table is partial and in-frame only. This sample has around 97,000 clones, with roughly 9.4% found just once. The germline CDR1 and CDR2 sequences are SEHNR and FQNEAQ (reference sequence). The germline V and J ends were trimmed by 5 bases and 3 bases, with 11 bases remaining between them. The CDR3 loop spans 13 amino acids. The receptor's source is a man between 45 and 60 years old in good health and CMV-seropositive. The sample taken for sequencing was PBMCs. This sequence joins TRBV7-9 and TRBJ2-7; tentatively, D is TRBD1 (6 bases). The CDR3 region has the DNA TGTGCCAGCAGCCCGCAAGGGGGCTACGAGCAGTACTTC. The encoded protein is CASSPQGGYEQYF. The variable domain in full, completed from reference TRBV7-9 and TRBJ2-7, reads DTGVSQNPRHKITKRGQNVTFRCDPISEHNRLYWYRQTLGQGPEFLTYFQNEAQLEKSRLLSDRFSAERPKGSFSTLEIQRTEQGDSAMYLCASSPQGGYEQYFGPGTRLTVT.